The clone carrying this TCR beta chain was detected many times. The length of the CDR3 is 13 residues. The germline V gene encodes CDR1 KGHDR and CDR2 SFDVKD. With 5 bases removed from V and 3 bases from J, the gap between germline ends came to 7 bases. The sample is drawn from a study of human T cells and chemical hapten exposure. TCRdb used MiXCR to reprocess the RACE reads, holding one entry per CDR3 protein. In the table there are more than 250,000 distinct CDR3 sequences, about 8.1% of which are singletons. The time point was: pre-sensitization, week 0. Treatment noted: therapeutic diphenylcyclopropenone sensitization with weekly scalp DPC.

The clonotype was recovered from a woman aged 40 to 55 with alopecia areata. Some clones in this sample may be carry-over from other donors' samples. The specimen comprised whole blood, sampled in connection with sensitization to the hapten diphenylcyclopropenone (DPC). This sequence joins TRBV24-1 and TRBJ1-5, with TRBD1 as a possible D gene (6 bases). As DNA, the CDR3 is TGTGCCACCAGTGGACAGGCCAATCAGCCCCAGCATTTT. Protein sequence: CATSGQANQPQHF.